One sample yielded the 32 T cell receptor beta chains listed below, sequenced in a study of shared clonotypes between healthy human individuals. The assay was immunoSEQ multiplex PCR, and TCRdb's table has in-frame clones only and misses some. The data show approximately 1.5 million clones, with nearly 99% seen just once and roughly 0.42% held by the top ten. Material for sequencing was naive CD4+ T cells sorted from blood. Specified subset: CD45RA+ positively selected. These receptors originate from a man under 40 in good health.

The gene calls are TRBV18 and TRBJ1-1; TRBD1 agrees at 10 bases. Germline assignment: CDR1 KGHSH and CDR2 LQKENI. The CDR3 sequence is 16 residues long. V trimming: 1 base; J trimming: 3 bases; junction bases outside the gene matches: 5. CDR3 sequence (DNA): TGTGCCAGCTCACCACTTCGGACAGGGGGGGACACTGAAGCTTTCTTT. Residues: CASSPLRTGGDTEAFF.

The chain combines TRBV19 with TRBJ1-5; 8 positions agree with TRBD1. Germline V gene data show CDR1 as LNHDA and CDR2 as SQIVND (reference sequence). The V gene end was trimmed by 5 bases and the J gene end by 6 bases; junction bases not matched to a gene: 6. The CDR3 runs 14 residues. The CDR3 region is CASSARQGSQPQHF. CDR3 bases: TGTGCCAGTAGTGCCCGACAGGGGAGTCAGCCCCAGCATTTT.

The table lists this clone with a count of one. The chain joins TRBV13 to TRBJ2-2, with D possibly called TRBD1 or TRBD2 (5 bases each). In germline, CDR1 is PRHDT, CDR2 FYEKMQ (reference sequence). This CDR3 has 16 residues. The germline V and J ends were trimmed by 2 bases and 7 bases, with 17 bases remaining between them. The CDR3: CASSLNGGPRDGELFF. CDR3 DNA sequence: TGTGCCAGCAGCTTAAATGGGGGACCGAGGGACGGGGAGCTGTTTTTT.

The CDR3 bases are TGTGCCACCAGCCCTCGGACAAGAGAATACGAGCAGTACTTC. The encoded protein is CATSPRTREYEQYF. The V gene is TRBV15, the J gene TRBJ2-7, with D tentatively TRBD1 (5 bases). Germline-derived CDR1 and CDR2 are LNHNV and YYDKDF (reference sequence). Trimming cost V 5 bases and J 4 bases, with 15 bases left between them. The CDR3 loop spans 14 amino acids.

The J gene is TRBJ2-6, the V gene TRBV19; D unclear. The V end was cut by 5 bases, the J end by 0 bases, with 5 bases between. CDR3 size: 14 residues. Germline CDR1 is LNHDA and CDR2 is SQIVND (reference sequence). The CDR3 nucleotides read TGTGCCAGTAGTCTAGTCTCTGGGGCCAACGTCCTGACTTTC. Residues: CASSLVSGANVLTF.

The gene calls are TRBV28 and TRBJ2-1; D gene unclear. In germline, CDR1 is MDHEN, CDR2 SYDVKM. V lost 5 bases and J lost 6, with 17 bases in between. The CDR3 is made up of 15 amino acids. Here the CDR3 DNA reads TGTGCCAGCAGTCTTGACGAAAACTTGGTCAATGAGCAGTTCTTC. It yields the protein CASSLDENLVNEQFF.

The chain is built from TRBV27 and TRBJ2-2; D not certain. In germline, CDR1 is MNHEY, CDR2 SMNVEV (reference sequence). The length of the CDR3 is 13 residues. V lost 4 bases and J 7 bases, leaving 10 bases between the germline ends. Here the CDR3 reads CASSSHTRGELFF. The CDR3 DNA reads TGTGCCAGCAGTTCCCACACTCGCGGGGAGCTGTTTTTT.

This clone came up once. The V and J genes are TRBV18 and TRBJ1-4; the match to TRBD1 covers 9 bases. CDR3 size: 20 residues. In germline, CDR1 is KGHSH, CDR2 LQKENI. The J segment lost 1 base and the V segment lost 3 bases, leaving 15 bases of the junction unmatched. CDR3 DNA: TGTGCCAGCTCACCCACTGACGGCTGGACAGGGGTTGTAACTAATGAAAAACTGTTTTTT. Translated: CASSPTDGWTGVVTNEKLFF.

This clone came up once. Other DNA sequences in this specimen translate into the identical CDR3. V usage is TRBV7-2 and J usage is TRBJ2-1; tentative D call: TRBD2 (7 bases). CDR3 length: 13 amino acids. The germline V and J ends were trimmed by 1 base and 8 bases, with 9 bases remaining between them. The germline V gene encodes CDR1 SGHTA and CDR2 FQGNSA. Here the CDR3 DNA reads TGTGCCAGCAGCTTAGGGGGGGGCGATGAGCAGTTCTTC. Protein product: CASSLGGGDEQFF.

As regards this clone: Other DNA variants within this sample encode the same CDR3. This CDR3 is CASSPPGVDTQYF. In DNA, the CDR3 is TGTGCCAGCAGCCCTCCCGGGGTCGATACGCAGTATTTT. The gene calls are TRBV7-9 and TRBJ2-3; tentatively, D is TRBD2 (5 bases). V gave up 5 bases and J gave up 6 bases, with 12 bases separating them. The length of the CDR3 is 13 residues. CDR1 and CDR2 (germline): SEHNR, FQNEAQ (reference sequence).

The chain is built from TRBV10-3 and TRBJ1-4, with no clear D. CDR3 length: 15 amino acids. In germline, CDR1 is ENHRY, CDR2 SYGVKD. V lost 5 bases to trimming and J lost 2 bases, with 12 bases between them. The CDR3 here is CAISPQIGTNEKLFF. The CDR3 DNA sequence: TGTGCCATCAGTCCCCAGATTGGTACTAATGAAAAACTGTTTTTT.

The V and J genes are TRBV7-2 and TRBJ1-5; 7 nucleotides line up with TRBD1. The germline V gene has CDR1 SGHTA and CDR2 FQGNSA. CDR3 length: 16 amino acids. With 0 bases clipped from V and 2 bases from J, the junction kept 4 bases outside the gene matches. The CDR3 loop is CASSLALGQGNQPQHF. The CDR3 nucleotides read TGTGCCAGCAGCTTAGCGCTCGGACAGGGCAATCAGCCCCAGCATTTT.

This clone has only one observation. This rearrangement joins TRBV25-1 to TRBJ2-1, with 9 bases lining up with TRBD1. V shed 7 bases, J shed 5 bases, and the junction held 9 bases outside the gene matches. The CDR3 sequence is 15 residues long. Looked up from germline, CDR1 is MGHDK and CDR2 is SYGVNS. The CDR3 nucleotides are TGTGCCAGCAAACCACAGGGGGCCGTGAACAATGAGCAGTTCTTC. This codes for CASKPQGAVNNEQFF.

V and J are TRBV5-6 and TRBJ2-7; 8 positions match TRBD1. The V gene end was trimmed by 2 bases and the J gene end by 3 bases; junction bases not matched to a gene: 7. CDR1 is SGHDT, CDR2 YYEEEE, per germline. The CDR3 sequence is 15 residues long. The CDR3 region has the DNA TGTGCCAGCAGCTTTCCTGGGACAGGTCTCTACGAGCAGTACTTC. Translated: CASSFPGTGLYEQYF.

The V gene is TRBV28, the J gene TRBJ1-2, with unresolved D. Trimming shortened V by 3 bases and J by 5 bases, and 10 bases separated the two germline ends. The CDR3 consists of 13 residues. The germline gives CDR1 MDHEN, CDR2 SYDVKM. CDR3 amino acids: CASSLVQTYGYTF. Written as DNA, the CDR3 is TGTGCCAGCAGTTTGGTCCAGACTTATGGCTACACCTTC.

The chain couples TRBV27 to TRBJ2-3; the match to TRBD1 covers 9 bases. The CDR3 is made up of 14 amino acids. J was trimmed by 4 bases and V by 5 bases; bases with no gene match: 4. Germline CDR1 MNHEY, CDR2 SMNVEV (reference sequence). CDR3 region: CASSPQGAPDTQYF. The CDR3 DNA follows: TGTGCCAGCAGTCCACAGGGGGCTCCAGATACGCAGTATTTT.

The chain carries TRBV5-1 and TRBJ2-3, with D possibly matching TRBD2 (5 bases). Germline CDR1 is SGHRS and CDR2 is YFSETQ. The CDR3 length is 16 residues. With 0 bases removed from V and 1 base from J, the gap between germline ends came to 12 bases. As DNA, the CDR3 is TGCGCCAGCAGCTTGGCCCCCAGAGCGGGCACAGATACGCAGTATTTT. Translating gives CASSLAPRAGTDTQYF.

The J gene is TRBJ2-7, the V gene TRBV6-6; 10 positions match TRBD2. V lost 4 bases to trimming and J lost 1 base; unmatched junction nucleotides: 7. This CDR3 has 16 residues. Germline V gene lookup returns CDR1 MNHNY and CDR2 SVGAGI (reference sequence). The CDR3 here is CASSSTSGWGSYEQYF. In nucleotides, the CDR3 is TGTGCCAGCAGTTCGACTAGCGGGTGGGGTTCCTACGAGCAGTACTTC.

The chain joins TRBV27 to TRBJ2-1, with D uncertain. CDR1 and CDR2 from the germline V gene are MNHEY and SMNVEV (reference sequence). Trimming removed 2 bases at V and 0 bases at J, with 5 bases between. The CDR3 consists of 14 residues. The CDR3 region is CASSLVVSYNEQFF. The DNA for the CDR3 is TGTGCCAGCAGTTTAGTCGTCTCCTACAATGAGCAGTTCTTC.

The rearrangement links TRBV28 to TRBJ1-5; no definite D call. The CDR3 spans 11 residues. Between the trimmed V and J ends, which lost 6 bases and 9 bases, there was a span of 9 bases. CDR1 and CDR2 (germline): MDHEN, SYDVKM. The DNA for the CDR3 is TGTGCCAGCAGCCACCTACGGCCCCAGCATTTT. Residues: CASSHLRPQHF.

V is TRBV9 and J is TRBJ1-3; D gene uncertain. V was clipped by 1 base and J by 5 bases, with 1 base between them. Germline V gene lookup returns CDR1 SGDLS and CDR2 YYNGEE. CDR3 length: 11 amino acids. The DNA of the CDR3 is TGTGCCAGCAGCGTAAGAAACACCATATATTTT. It specifies CASSVRNTIYF.

V and J are TRBV28 and TRBJ1-2, with D uncertain. Germline V CDR1 and CDR2: MDHEN, SYDVKM. There are 11 residues in the CDR3. V dropped 4 bases and J dropped 7 bases, with 7 bases sitting between them. Here the CDR3 DNA reads TGTGCCAGCAGTTCAAGAGCTGGCTACACCTTC. Translated, it gives CASSSRAGYTF.

The chain joins TRBV7-2 to TRBJ2-2; possibly TRBD1 for D (6 bases). The CDR3 covers 15 residues. The germline V and J ends were trimmed by 5 bases and 3 bases, with 13 bases remaining between them. Germline CDR1 SGHTA, CDR2 FQGNSA. CDR3 nucleotides: TGTGCCAGCAGCCGGGACACCATGGACACCGGGGAGCTGTTTTTT. Protein product: CASSRDTMDTGELFF. Looking up the rest from reference TRBV7-2 and TRBJ2-2 gives the full variable domain: GAGVSQSPSNKVTEKGKDVELRCDPISGHTALYWYRQSLGQGLEFLIYFQGNSAPDKSGLPSDRFSAERTGGSVSTLTIQRTQQEDSAVYLCASSRDTMDTGELFFGEGSRLTVL.

The rearrangement uses TRBV9 and TRBJ2-3, with D perhaps TRBD2 (6 bases). The germline V and J ends were trimmed by 1 base and 0 bases, with 24 bases remaining between them. Germline loops: CDR1 SGDLS, CDR2 YYNGEE. There are 20 residues in the CDR3. The CDR3 region is CASSVYAPWDSQSSTDTQYF. DNA for the CDR3: TGTGCCAGCAGCGTATATGCCCCCTGGGACTCCCAATCTAGCACAGATACGCAGTATTTT.

The V call is TRBV15, the J call TRBJ1-3, with TRBD1 as a possible D gene (5 bases). V lost 4 bases and J lost 4, with 14 bases in between. The CDR3 is 15 amino acids. Germline lookup yields CDR1 LNHNV and CDR2 YYDKDF (reference sequence). CDR3 bases: TGTGCCACCAGCACTCGGGGGATGAGGGGAAACACCATATATTTT. This sequence encodes CATSTRGMRGNTIYF.

J is TRBJ2-7 and V is TRBV2; D is unresolved. V shed 5 bases and J shed 0 bases, with 14 bases lying between them. CDR1 is SNHLY, CDR2 FYNNEI, per germline. The CDR3 consists of 15 residues. CDR3 residues: CASSPWAFSSYEQYF. The CDR3, as DNA: TGTGCCAGCAGTCCCTGGGCGTTTAGCTCCTACGAGCAGTACTTC.

The chain couples TRBV9 to TRBJ2-5; 10 bases align to TRBD2. With V trimmed by 0 bases and J by 3 bases, 2 bases remained unmatched. The CDR3 loop spans 15 amino acids. Germline V gives CDR1 SGDLS, CDR2 YYNGEE. The CDR3 DNA follows: TGTGCCAGCAGCGTAGCGAGCGGGAGGGAAGAGACCCAGTACTTC. Protein: CASSVASGREETQYF.

The rearrangement joins TRBV28 to TRBJ2-3; TRBD2 might be the D (6 bases). CDR1 MDHEN and CDR2 SYDVKM come from the germline V gene. The CDR3 is 12 residues long. V lost 8 bases and J 5 bases, leaving 11 bases between the germline ends. The DNA for the CDR3 is TGTGCCAGCCGAACAGCGGGAGATACGCAGTATTTT. This codes for CASRTAGDTQYF.

The J gene is TRBJ2-5, the V gene TRBV5-1; perhaps TRBD1 as D (6 bases). The CDR3 has 16 amino acids. Germline V gene lookup returns CDR1 SGHRS and CDR2 YFSETQ. V shed 0 bases and J shed 4 bases, with 16 bases lying between them. The CDR3 is CASSLDNRVTLETQYF. CDR3 in DNA: TGCGCCAGCAGCTTGGATAACAGGGTAACATTAGAGACCCAGTACTTC.

This sequence joins TRBV15 and TRBJ2-4; 10 bases agree with TRBD1. The germline V gene encodes CDR1 LNHNV and CDR2 YYDKDF (reference sequence). CDR3 length: 17 amino acids. Trimming cost V 2 bases and J 2 bases; bases outside gene matches: 6. The DNA of the CDR3 is TGTGCCACCAGCAGACTTAGGGACAGGGGACCCAAAAACATTCAGTACTTC. Its protein product is CATSRLRDRGPKNIQYF.

This rearrangement joins TRBV28 to TRBJ1-5; tentative D call: TRBD1 (6 bases). Germline loops: CDR1 MDHEN, CDR2 SYDVKM. The CDR3 totals 16 residues. The V gene lost 5 bases and the J gene lost 4 bases, with 18 bases spanning the gap. The CDR3 spells CASSGRGVSGNQPQHF. In nucleotides, the CDR3 is TGTGCCAGCAGTGGAAGGGGGGTATCAGGTAATCAGCCCCAGCATTTT.

This clone has just one count. The V call is TRBV4-3, the J call TRBJ1-2; D is unclear. V was shortened by 3 bases and J by 1 base, with 12 bases between the two germline ends. Per the germline V gene, CDR1 is LGHNA and CDR2 is YSLEER. This CDR3 has 15 residues. The CDR3 DNA follows: TGCGCCAGCAGCCACCTGAATATGGATAACTATGGCTACACCTTC. Amino acid sequence: CASSHLNMDNYGYTF.